Following are 21 T cell receptor beta chains from one sample sequenced in a study of blood T cell repertoires in COVID-19. This table comes from immunoSEQ multiplex PCR, and its TCRdb copy is limited to in-frame clones, with some not included. The table includes roughly 190,000 clones, about 88% detected once. Material: peripheral blood. The receptor source for this set is a man aged 25-45 years with active or convalescent COVID-19.

The V gene is TRBV18, the J gene TRBJ2-4, with a weak D call TRBD1 (6 bases). The V end lost 6 bases, the J end lost 2 bases, and 14 bases lay between the germline ends. This CDR3 comprises 15 residues. Germline CDR1 is KGHSH and CDR2 is LQKENI. CDR3 coding DNA: TGTGCCAGCTCGGGCCAGGGGAGAACCAAAAACATTCAGTACTTC. This codes for CASSGQGRTKNIQYF.

The V gene is TRBV29-1, the J gene TRBJ2-3, with D perhaps TRBD2 (5 bases). With 3 bases removed from V and 0 bases from J, the gap between germline ends came to 19 bases. From germline, CDR1 is SQVTM and CDR2 ANQGSEA. The CDR3 contains 17 residues. Here the CDR3 DNA reads TGCAGCGTTGATTTCTCCCCTAGCTTTTGGAGCACAGATACGCAGTATTTT. Translating gives CSVDFSPSFWSTDTQYF.

This clone was counted only a few times. J is TRBJ1-5 and V is TRBV19; D remains ambiguous. V lost 2 bases, J lost 4 bases, and 6 bases lay in between. This CDR3 spans 13 amino acids. Germline CDR1 and CDR2: LNHDA and SQIVND (reference sequence). In nucleotides, the CDR3 is TGTGCCAGTAGTATAAAGAGAAATCAGCCCCAGCATTTT. It codes for CASSIKRNQPQHF. Together with reference TRBV19 and TRBJ1-5, the CDR3 gives the full variable domain: DGGITQSPKYLFRKEGQNVTLSCEQNLNHDAMYWYRQDPGQGLRLIYYSQIVNDFQKGDIAEGYSVSREKKESFPLTVTSAQKNPTAFYLCASSIKRNQPQHFGDGTRLSIL.

This clone was counted a single time. The chain uses TRBV21-1 and TRBJ1-2; the table's TRBD1 call for D was not verified on the DNA. TRBV21-1 has pseudogene status. The CDR3 runs to 14 residues. Here the CDR3 reads CASSKEKGNYGYTF. In DNA form, the CDR3 reads TGTGCCAGCAGCAAAGAGAAGGGGAACTATGGCTACACCTTC.

The CDR3 bases are TGCGCCAGCAGCCCGGACAGGCTGAACACTGAAGCTTTCTTT. This encodes CASSPDRLNTEAFF. This rearrangement joins TRBV10-2 to TRBJ1-1; 7 nucleotides align to TRBD1. Trimming took 6 bases from V and 0 from J; bases not matched to a gene: 4. Germline loops: CDR1 WSHSY, CDR2 SAAADI. CDR3 length: 14 residues.

This clone was counted between two and nine times. The chain uses TRBV7-8 and TRBJ2-7; D is possibly TRBD1 (5 bases). The germline V and J ends were trimmed by 4 bases and 0 bases, with 7 bases remaining between them. CDR3 length: 13 residues. CDR1 and CDR2 from the germline V gene are SGHVS and FQNEAQ. The CDR3 DNA is TGTGCCAGCAGCTCCACAGGCTCCTACGAGCAGTACGTC. It codes for CASSSTGSYEQYV.

The CDR3 nucleotides read TGTGCCAGCAGCTCCGGACAGCTCTTATCTAATTCACCCCTCCACTTT. Protein sequence: CASSSGQLLSNSPLHF. This rearrangement joins TRBV5-8 to TRBJ1-6; tentatively, D is TRBD1 (6 bases). The V gene's germline CDR1 is SGHTS and CDR2 YDEGEE. The CDR3 is 16 amino acids. V was cut by 3 bases and J by 6 bases, with 16 bases left in between. Complete variable domain (other parts from reference TRBV5-8 and TRBJ1-6): EAGVTQSPTHLIKTRGQQATLRCSPISGHTSVYWYQQALGLGLQFLLWYDEGEERNRGNFPPRFSGRQFPNYSSELNVNALELEDSALYLCASSSGQLLSNSPLHFGNGTRLTVT.

This chain uses TRBV5-1 with TRBJ1-2, with TRBD1 matching over 8 bases. The CDR3 has 14 amino acids. CDR1 SGHRS and CDR2 YFSETQ come from the germline V gene. V dropped 4 bases and J dropped 8; count of bases not matched to a gene: 10. The CDR3 DNA follows: TGCGCCAGCAGCGTGGCAGGGGGCAATTCCGGCTACACCTTC. It codes for CASSVAGGNSGYTF.

V gene TRBV2 combines with J gene TRBJ1-1; TRBD1 matches 8 bases. CDR3 length: 13 residues. V gave up 11 bases and J gave up 5 bases; unmatched junction bases: 10. Germline V gene data show CDR1 as SNHLY and CDR2 as FYNNEI. The CDR3 region has the DNA TGTGCCGATCATACAGGGGGGGGAACTGAAGCTTTCTTT. Translation: CADHTGGGTEAFF.

V and J are TRBV27 and TRBJ1-1; the match to TRBD1 covers 7 bases. Germline CDR1 reads MNHEY; CDR2 reads SMNVEV (reference sequence). The V and J ends lost 6 bases and 3 bases, in that order; junction bases with no gene match: 10. This CDR3 comprises 15 residues. This CDR3 reads CASSRTGVGDTEAFF. The CDR3 region has the DNA TGTGCCAGCAGCCGAACAGGGGTGGGGGACACTGAAGCTTTCTTT.

V is TRBV3-1 (or the pseudogene TRBV3-2) and J is TRBJ1-4; D is undetermined. Looked up from germline, CDR1 is LGHDT and CDR2 is YNNKEL (reference sequence). The germline V and J ends were trimmed by 2 bases and 8 bases, with 15 bases remaining between them. This CDR3 contains 15 residues. CDR3 loop: CASSQMRNPSEKLFF. CDR3 in DNA: TGTGCCAGCAGCCAAATGAGGAACCCCTCGGAAAAACTGTTTTTT.

The chain carries TRBV7-9 and TRBJ2-5; TRBD2 agrees at 7 bases. Germline V gene lookup returns CDR1 SEHNR and CDR2 FQNEAQ (reference sequence). This CDR3 has 15 residues. V dropped 7 bases and J dropped 4; count of bases not matched to a gene: 12. DNA of the CDR3: TGTGCCAGCAACCCCAAGCGGGAATCCACAGAGACCCAGTACTTC. Translated: CASNPKRESTETQYF.

The chain combines TRBV7-6 with TRBJ2-2, with 11 nucleotides matching TRBD2. V lost 3 bases and J lost 0; bases outside the gene matches: 9. The germline CDR1 and CDR2 sequences are SGHVS and FNYEAQ. The CDR3 has 19 residues. CDR3: CASSLPRLAGGTNTGELFF. Written as DNA, the CDR3 is TGTGCCAGCAGCTTGCCTCGCCTAGCGGGAGGTACGAACACCGGGGAGCTGTTTTTT.

V and J are TRBV30 and TRBJ1-2; 9 nucleotides align to TRBD1. The CDR3 runs to 17 residues. Germline V CDR1 and CDR2: GTSNPN, SVGIG (reference sequence). V was pared by 0 bases and J by 2 bases, with 10 bases of the junction left unmatched. CDR3 protein: CAWSVPTGGMWNYGYTF. In DNA form, the CDR3 reads TGTGCCTGGAGTGTACCAACAGGGGGCATGTGGAACTATGGCTACACCTTC. Drawing the rest from reference TRBV30 and TRBJ1-2, the complete variable domain is SQTIHQWPATLVQPVGSPLSLECTVEGTSNPNLYWYRQAAGRGLQLLFYSVGIGQISSEVPQNLSASRPQDRQFILSSKKLLLSDSGFYLCAWSVPTGGMWNYGYTFGSGTRLTVV.

The chain is built from TRBV29-1 and TRBJ2-7, with 7 bases matching TRBD2. The CDR3 is made up of 14 amino acids. Germline loops: CDR1 SQVTM, CDR2 ANQGSEA. V was clipped by 6 bases and J by 2 bases; unmatched bases: 10. The CDR3 spells CSVPGLRGPYEQYF. DNA of the CDR3: TGCAGCGTGCCGGGACTACGCGGGCCCTACGAGCAGTACTTC.

J is TRBJ1-6 and V is TRBV2; D remains ambiguous. The CDR3 spans 15 residues. Trimming removed 6 bases from V and 1 base from J, with 10 bases in between. CDR1 and CDR2 (germline): SNHLY, FYNNEI. The CDR3 nucleotides read TGTGCCAGCAGAAGCCCCATTTCCTATAATTCACCCCTCCACTTT. Protein product: CASRSPISYNSPLHF.

The V gene is TRBV30, the J gene TRBJ2-3; 9 bases are shared with TRBD1. Per germline, CDR1 GTSNPN and CDR2 SVGIG (reference sequence). There are 14 residues in the CDR3. V trimming: 5 bases; J trimming: 2 bases; junction bases outside the gene matches: 5. CDR3 DNA: TGTGCCTGGGGGACAGGGTCTCACACAGATACGCAGTATTTT. Protein product: CAWGTGSHTDTQYF.

The V gene is TRBV28, the J gene TRBJ1-2, with D tentatively TRBD1 (5 bases). The germline V gene encodes CDR1 MDHEN and CDR2 SYDVKM. This CDR3 region has 13 residues. V was clipped by 3 bases and J by 8 bases, with 13 bases between them. As DNA, the CDR3 is TGTGCCAGCAGTTTCTCCGGGGGGACCGGCTACACCTTC. As protein: CASSFSGGTGYTF.

The chain recombines TRBV5-1 with TRBJ2-7, with 15 nucleotides matching TRBD2. The CDR3 sequence is 16 residues long. V gave up 0 bases and J gave up 11 bases; unmatched junction bases: 9. Germline V CDR1 and CDR2: SGHRS, YFSETQ. The CDR3 nucleotides are TGCGCCAGCAGCTTGGGGACGGGACTAGCGGGAGGTCCCGAGTACTTC. Its protein product is CASSLGTGLAGGPEYF.

This sequence joins TRBV11-2 and TRBJ2-3, with 7 bases that match TRBD2. Unmatched junction bases numbered 8, after V lost 2 bases and J lost 6 bases. There are 15 residues in the CDR3. Per the germline V gene, CDR1 is SGHAT and CDR2 is FQNNGV. CDR3: CASSLRGGAGDTQYF. CDR3 sequence (DNA): TGTGCCAGCAGCTTACGCGGGGGTGCGGGGGATACGCAGTATTTT.

This rearrangement joins TRBV10-1 to TRBJ2-1; possible D gene TRBD2, 6 bases. The CDR3 spans 15 residues. The V end lost 2 bases, the J end lost 0 bases, and 8 bases lay between the germline ends. The germline CDR1 and CDR2 sequences are WNHNN and SYGVQD (reference sequence). DNA of the CDR3: TGCGCCAGCAGTGAGGGGCGGGGCTCCTACAATGAGCAGTTCTTC. Its translation is CASSEGRGSYNEQFF.